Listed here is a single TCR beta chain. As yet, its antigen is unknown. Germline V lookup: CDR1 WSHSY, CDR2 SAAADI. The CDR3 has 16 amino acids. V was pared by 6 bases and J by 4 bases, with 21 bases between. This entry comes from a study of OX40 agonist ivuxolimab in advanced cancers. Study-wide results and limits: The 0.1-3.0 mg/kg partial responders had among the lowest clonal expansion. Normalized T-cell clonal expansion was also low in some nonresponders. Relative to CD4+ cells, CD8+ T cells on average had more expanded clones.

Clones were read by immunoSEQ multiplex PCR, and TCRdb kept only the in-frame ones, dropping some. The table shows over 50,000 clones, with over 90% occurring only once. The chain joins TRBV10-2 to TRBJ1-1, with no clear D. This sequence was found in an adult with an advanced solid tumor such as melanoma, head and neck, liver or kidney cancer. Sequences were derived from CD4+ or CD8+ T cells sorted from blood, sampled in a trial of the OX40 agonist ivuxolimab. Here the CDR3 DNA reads TGCGCCAGCAGAGGGCCCCGAGAGGAGCTTTTCACTGAAGCTTTCTTT. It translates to CASRGPREELFTEAFF.